This T cell receptor beta chain was recorded in a study of T cell changes during pregnancy in multiple sclerosis. In germline, CDR1 is ENHRY, CDR2 SYGVKD. The CDR3 loop spans 13 amino acids. Clones were sequenced by immunoSEQ multiplex PCR, and TCRdb holds only the in-frame ones, with some missing. The sample holds nearly 110,000 clones, about 90% seen once. This clone was picked up a small number of times. The junction differs from germline at one of its ends, possibly a read error. The chain employs TRBV10-3 and TRBJ2-1, with 11 bases fitting TRBD2. This clonotype originated in a female donor with multiple sclerosis, enrolled in a pregnancy study. The sequencing used peripheral blood, collected before pregnancy. CDR3 residues: CAISDIAGGPNIF. The CDR3 DNA is TGTGCCATCAGTGACATAGCGGGAGGGCCGAATATCTTC.